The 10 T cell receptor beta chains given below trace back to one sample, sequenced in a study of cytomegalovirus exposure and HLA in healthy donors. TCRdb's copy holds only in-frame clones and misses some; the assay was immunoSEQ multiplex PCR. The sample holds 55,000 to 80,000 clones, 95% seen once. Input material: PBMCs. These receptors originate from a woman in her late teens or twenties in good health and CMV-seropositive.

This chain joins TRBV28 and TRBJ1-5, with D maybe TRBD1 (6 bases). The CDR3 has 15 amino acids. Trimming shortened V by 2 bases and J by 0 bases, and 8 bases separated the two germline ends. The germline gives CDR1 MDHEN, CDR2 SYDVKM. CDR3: CASSLTGNSNQPQHF. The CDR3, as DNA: TGTGCCAGCAGTTTAACAGGGAATAGCAATCAGCCCCAGCATTTT.

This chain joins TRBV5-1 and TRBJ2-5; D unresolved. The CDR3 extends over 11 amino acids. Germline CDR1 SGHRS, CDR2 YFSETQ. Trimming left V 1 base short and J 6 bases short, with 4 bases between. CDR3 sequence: CASSLSKTQYF. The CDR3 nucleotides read TGCGCCAGCAGCTTGTCAAAGACCCAGTACTTC.

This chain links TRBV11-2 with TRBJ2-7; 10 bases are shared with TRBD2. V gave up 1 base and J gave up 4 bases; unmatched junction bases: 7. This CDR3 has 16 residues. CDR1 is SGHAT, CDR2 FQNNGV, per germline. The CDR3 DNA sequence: TGTGCCAGCAGCTTAGGCCCTAGCGGGAGCCAGTACGAGCAGTACTTC. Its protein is CASSLGPSGSQYEQYF.

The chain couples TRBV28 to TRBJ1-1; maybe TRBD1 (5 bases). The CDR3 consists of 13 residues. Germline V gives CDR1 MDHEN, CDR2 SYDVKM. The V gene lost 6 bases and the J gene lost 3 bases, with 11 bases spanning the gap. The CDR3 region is CASRDNGYTEAFF. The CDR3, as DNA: TGTGCCAGCAGGGACAACGGATACACTGAAGCTTTCTTT.

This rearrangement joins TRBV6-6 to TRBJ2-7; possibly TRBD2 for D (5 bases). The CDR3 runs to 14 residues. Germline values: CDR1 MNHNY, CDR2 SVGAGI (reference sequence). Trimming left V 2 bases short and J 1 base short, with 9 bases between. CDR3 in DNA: TGTGCCAGCAGTTACCTTGGGAGATCCTACGAGCAGTACTTC. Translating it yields CASSYLGRSYEQYF.

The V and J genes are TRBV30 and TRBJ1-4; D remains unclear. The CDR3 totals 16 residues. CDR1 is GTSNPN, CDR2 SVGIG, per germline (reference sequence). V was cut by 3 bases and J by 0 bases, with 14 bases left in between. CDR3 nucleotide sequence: TGTGCCTGGAGCGCAATTTACGGTTCAACTAATGAAAAACTGTTTTTT. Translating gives CAWSAIYGSTNEKLFF.

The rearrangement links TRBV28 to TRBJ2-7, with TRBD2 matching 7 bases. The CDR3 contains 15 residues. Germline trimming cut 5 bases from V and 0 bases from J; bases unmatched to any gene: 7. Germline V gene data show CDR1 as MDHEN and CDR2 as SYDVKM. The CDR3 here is CASSPPSGNSYEQYF. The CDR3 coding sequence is TGTGCCAGCAGTCCCCCAAGCGGGAACTCCTACGAGCAGTACTTC.

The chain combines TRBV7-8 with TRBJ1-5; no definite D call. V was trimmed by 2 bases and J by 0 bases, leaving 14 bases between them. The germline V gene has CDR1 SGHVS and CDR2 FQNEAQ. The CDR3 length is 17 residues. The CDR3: CASSLFLAGNSNQPQHF. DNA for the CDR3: TGTGCCAGCAGCTTATTTCTCGCGGGGAATAGCAATCAGCCCCAGCATTTT.

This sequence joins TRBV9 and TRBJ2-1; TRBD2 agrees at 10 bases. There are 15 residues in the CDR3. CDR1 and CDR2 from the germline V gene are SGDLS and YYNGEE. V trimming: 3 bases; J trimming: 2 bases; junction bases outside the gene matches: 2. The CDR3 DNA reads TGTGCCAGCAGCGCAAGCGGGGGGGCCTACAATGAGCAGTTCTTC. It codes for CASSASGGAYNEQFF.

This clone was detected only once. The CDR3 region is CASSLGGRATADTQYF. CDR3 nucleotide sequence: TGTGCCAGCAGCTTAGGCGGGAGGGCCACAGCGGATACGCAGTATTTT. The rearrangement joins TRBV5-6 to TRBJ2-3; 9 bases fit TRBD2. V was clipped by 2 bases and J by 6 bases; unmatched bases: 10. The CDR3 totals 16 residues. The germline CDR1 and CDR2 sequences are SGHDT and YYEEEE. Full variable domain (missing parts from reference TRBV5-6 and TRBJ2-3): DAGVTQSPTHLIKTRGQQVTLRCSPKSGHDTVSWYQQALGQGPQFIFQYYEEEERQRGNFPDRFSGHQFPNYSSELNVNALLLGDSALYLCASSLGGRATADTQYFGPGTRLTVL.